What follows describes a single TCR beta chain. Its antigen is currently not known. Base quality data are lacking; no much larger clone is found one base away. This entry belongs to a study of T-cell memory formation after mild COVID-19 (dated by TCRdb to the early 2020s). Regarding the research as a whole: Most TCR sequence clusters were specific to one of the two donors. In two donors, T-cell clones that expanded and contracted after mild COVID-19 were followed by sequencing TCRalpha and TCRbeta repertoires longitudinally. The cohort was made up of two young adult volunteers, one female and one male, who were previously healthy.

CDR1 and CDR2, looked up from the germline V gene, are KGHSH and LQKENI. Trimming takes 9 bases off V and 4 bases off J; junction bases not matched to a gene: 7. Measured from the cysteine to the phenylalanine, the CDR3 is 13 residues long. The DNA shown is the 39-base CDR3, in frame from base 1. These reads were obtained on an Illumina NovaSeq 6000. cDNA libraries for TCRalpha and TCRbeta were prepared by 5'RACE using constant-segment primers, with sample barcodes and unique molecular identifiers added. Trizol reagent was used to extract RNA from every sample. Amplification of the libraries took two PCR steps, and the second step added a second sample barcode plus Illumina TruSeq adapters. Sequencing of the libraries was done on an Illumina NovaSeq, producing 2 x 150 bp paired-end reads. The published analysis was carried out like this. The reads were demultiplexed and collapsed into UMI-guided consensus sequences using migec v1.2.7. Using mixcr v2.1.11, UMI consensuses were aligned to TRA and TRB V and J templates and then assembled into clonotypes. A clonotype was counted as expanded or contracted only if both edgeR and NoisET called the change significant, with noise models trained on biological replicates. edgeR calls used a false discovery rate-adjusted p below 0.01 and a log2 fold-change threshold of 1. As an exploratory analysis of dynamics, max-normalized trajectories of the 1000 most abundant clonotypes were examined with PCA combined with hierarchical clustering. Each responding clone was given a CD4 or CD8 phenotype based on the CD4+ and CD8+ repertoires, which had been sequenced separately. TCRdb handled the public reads itself, with Q25 trimming in fastp and clone calling in MiXCR, and kept productive beta chains. Identical CDR3 protein sequences are pooled into one entry, listed with their most common genes and DNA. TCRdb, not the original authors, processed these V and J calls. The sample includes 240,000 or so distinct CDR3 sequences, with 8.5% to 9.5% observed a single time. The top ten hold around a fifth of the sample.

PBMCs were isolated by Ficoll-Paque density gradient centrifugation. Paper-wide results and their limitations: Only two mild cases were covered in the study, and larger cohorts including severe cases with pre-infection samples were considered necessary. Clones contracting from day 15 to 85 had balanced CD4/CD8 phenotypes, while a second wave expanding from day 15 to 37 was biased towards CD4+. The second-wave clones that peaked on day 37 were not confirmed to be SARS-CoV-2 specific. Contracting CD4+ clones appeared mostly in the CM and EM memory subsets, whereas CD8+ clones were enriched in EMRA. Some responding clones were detected in pre-infection memory, which suggested that pre-existing cross-reactive memory T cells had joined the SARS-CoV-2 response.

The source is a man aged 18-30 years who had mild COVID-19 (a few samples of this study predate the infection). The sample titles of this study are shuffled in the database, so cell type and time point are left out; the donor was told from shared clones. The specimen was PBMCs or a T cell subset sorted from them (not recorded which). The chain uses TRBV18 and TRBJ2-7, with 9 bases aligning to TRBD1. The CDR3 region has the sequence CASGHGTGYEQYF. The DNA is TGTGCCAGTGGTCACGGGACAGGGTACGAGCAGTACTTC.